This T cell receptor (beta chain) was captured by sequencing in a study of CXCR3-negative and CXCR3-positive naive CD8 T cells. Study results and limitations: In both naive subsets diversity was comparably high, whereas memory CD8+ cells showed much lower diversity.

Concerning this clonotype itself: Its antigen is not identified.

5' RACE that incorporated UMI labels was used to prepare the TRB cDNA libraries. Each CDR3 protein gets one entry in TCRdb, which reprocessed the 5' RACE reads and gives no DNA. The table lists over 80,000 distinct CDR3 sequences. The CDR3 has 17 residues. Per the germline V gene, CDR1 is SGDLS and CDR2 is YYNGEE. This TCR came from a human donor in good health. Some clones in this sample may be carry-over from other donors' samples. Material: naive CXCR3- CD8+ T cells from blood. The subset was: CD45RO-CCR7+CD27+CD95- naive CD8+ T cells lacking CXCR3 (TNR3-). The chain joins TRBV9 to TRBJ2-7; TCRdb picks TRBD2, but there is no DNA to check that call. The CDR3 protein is CASSVVIAGGGHDEQYF.